Below are 31 T cell receptor beta chains sequenced from a single sample in a study of cytomegalovirus exposure and HLA in healthy donors. The PCR made use of 60 Vbeta and 13 Jbeta primers. The repertoire was sequenced with immunoSEQ multiplex PCR; TCRdb's copy has only in-frame clones and lacks some. The top ten clones hold under 2.5% of a sample with some 150,000 clones, around 80% of them seen once. The specimen sequenced was PBMCs. These receptors were obtained from a man aged 40-50 years in good health and CMV-seronegative.

V gene TRBV6-1 combines with J gene TRBJ1-2; a possible D gene is TRBD1 (5 bases). This CDR3 region has 14 residues. The germline gives CDR1 MNHNS, CDR2 SASEGT. V lost 8 bases and J 8 bases, leaving 21 bases between the germline ends. The CDR3 loop is CASCTLWGEGGYTF. The CDR3 DNA reads as TGTGCCAGCTGCACACTATGGGGGGAGGGCGGCTACACCTTC.

The rearrangement uses TRBV2 and TRBJ2-7; 8 bases map to TRBD1. CDR1 is SNHLY, CDR2 FYNNEI, per germline. The CDR3 length is 13 residues. Losses at the gene ends were 6 bases for V and 5 bases for J; bases not matched to a gene: 6. Here the CDR3 DNA reads TGTGCCAGCAGCGACAGGGGAACCCACGAGCAGTACTTC. Translating it yields CASSDRGTHEQYF.

Only a few counts were recorded for this clone. The chain couples TRBV6-5 to TRBJ2-7; 7 bases fit TRBD1. CDR1 MNHEY and CDR2 SVGAGI come from the germline V gene. CDR3 size: 15 residues. The V segment lost 6 bases and the J segment 0 bases; nucleotides outside the gene matches: 8. The CDR3, as DNA: TGTGCCAGCAGCCGAACCGGGACAGTCTCCTACGAGCAGTACTTC. This sequence encodes CASSRTGTVSYEQYF.

This chain uses TRBV7-8 with TRBJ1-5; D is undetermined. This CDR3 region has 16 residues. CDR1 and CDR2 from the germline V gene are SGHVS and FQNEAQ. Trimming stripped 0 bases from V and 2 bases from J, with 11 bases between. The CDR3 here is CASSLAGRFGNQPQHF. The CDR3 DNA sequence: TGTGCCAGCAGCTTAGCTGGGAGATTCGGCAATCAGCCCCAGCATTTT. Complete variable domain (other parts from reference TRBV7-8 and TRBJ1-5): GAGVSQSPRYKVAKRGQDVALRCDPISGHVSLFWYQQALGQGPEFLTYFQNEAQLDKSGLPSDRFFAERPEGSVSTLKIQRTQQEDSAVYLCASSLAGRFGNQPQHFGDGTRLSIL.

On this clone itself: One end of the junction varies from germline; a read error may be responsible. This chain connects TRBV23-1 to TRBJ2-6; 9 bases are shared with TRBD1. TRBV23-1 is assigned to the ORF class and has an uncertain function. This CDR3 region has 17 residues. CDR3 amino acids: CASTGTGFLSGANGLTF. CDR3 bases: TGCGCCAGCACCGGGACAGGGTTTTTGTCTGGGGCCAACGGCCTGACTTTC.

This rearrangement joins TRBV10-3 to TRBJ1-6; 10 bases map to TRBD1. The V and J ends lost 7 bases and 7 bases, in that order; junction bases with no gene match: 4. Germline values: CDR1 ENHRY, CDR2 SYGVKD. CDR3 length: 14 residues. DNA of the CDR3: TGTGCCATCACTATGGGACAGGGGAATTCACCCCTCCACTTT. Translation gives CAITMGQGNSPLHF.

The chain has TRBV11-3 and TRBJ2-5; 10 bases map to TRBD1. Germline-derived CDR1 and CDR2 are SGHNT and YENEEA. V gave up 5 bases and J gave up 4 bases; unmatched junction bases: 1. The CDR3 runs to 13 residues. The CDR3 is CASSRTGGETQYF. CDR3 bases: TGTGCCAGCAGCAGGACAGGGGGAGAGACCCAGTACTTC.

As concerns this clone: The sample holds other DNA sequences that translate to the same CDR3. The chain links TRBV11-2 to TRBJ2-3, with 10 bases matching TRBD1. This CDR3 spans 16 amino acids. Germline V gene data show CDR1 as SGHAT and CDR2 as FQNNGV. The trim removed 0 bases at V and 9 bases at J, leaving 9 bases unmatched. The CDR3 sequence is CASSLDRGDRGGTQYF. CDR3 in DNA: TGTGCCAGCAGCTTAGATCGAGGGGACAGGGGAGGCACGCAGTATTTT.

This sequence joins TRBV11-2 and TRBJ2-7; TRBD1 is a possible D gene (6 bases). Per the germline V gene, CDR1 is SGHAT and CDR2 is FQNNGV. The length of the CDR3 is 15 residues. V was trimmed by 6 bases and J by 2 bases, leaving 17 bases between them. CDR3 DNA: TGTGCCAGCAGGACCCCACAGGGATCCCCCTACGAGCAGTACTTC. Translation gives CASRTPQGSPYEQYF.

As for this clone: A read error may account for a junction end that differs from germline. The V gene is TRBV11-3, the J gene TRBJ2-6; 15 bases map to TRBD2. Germline values: CDR1 SGHNT, CDR2 YENEEA. This CDR3 spans 18 amino acids. CDR3 in DNA: TGTGCCAGCAGCTTTGGACTAGCGGGAGGGGCTGGGGCCAACGGCCTGACTTTC. This translates into CASSFGLAGGAGANGLTF.

This chain links TRBV28 with TRBJ2-1; tentatively, D is TRBD1 (5 bases). Trimming left V 5 bases short and J 3 bases short, with 17 bases between. Per germline, CDR1 MDHEN and CDR2 SYDVKM. The CDR3 sequence is 16 residues long. In DNA form, the CDR3 reads TGTGCCAGCAGTCCTCTCCGTGGAGACAGCTACAATGAGCAGTTCTTC. Translated: CASSPLRGDSYNEQFF.

This clone is a singleton in its sample. The chain has TRBV11-2 and TRBJ1-1; D call uncertain. The V end was cut by 4 bases, the J end by 0 bases, with 15 bases between. CDR1 and CDR2 (germline): SGHAT, FQNNGV. This CDR3 region has 16 residues. Here the CDR3 DNA reads TGTGCCAGCAGCTATTCGGTCGGGTTCCTGAACACTGAAGCTTTCTTT. Its protein is CASSYSVGFLNTEAFF.

The chain carries TRBV5-1 and TRBJ2-3, with D possibly being TRBD1 (6 bases). From germline, CDR1 is SGHRS and CDR2 YFSETQ. V was shortened by 2 bases and J by 2 bases, with 12 bases between the two germline ends. The CDR3 consists of 15 residues. CDR3 in DNA: TGCGCCAGCAGCTTAGGACAGCCGAACACAGATACGCAGTATTTT. This encodes CASSLGQPNTDTQYF.

V gene TRBV4-3 combines with J gene TRBJ1-6; TRBD1 is a possible D gene (5 bases). There are 14 residues in the CDR3. Trimming shortened V by 3 bases and J by 7 bases, and 10 bases separated the two germline ends. The V gene's germline CDR1 is LGHNA and CDR2 YSLEER. The CDR3 nucleotides read TGCGCCAGCAGCCACGGGACTGCGAATTCACCCCTCCACTTT. It specifies CASSHGTANSPLHF.

The V and J genes are TRBV4-2 and TRBJ2-5, with 9 bases that match TRBD1. The germline V gene encodes CDR1 LGHNA and CDR2 YNFKEQ. The CDR3 runs to 17 residues. Germline trimming cut 0 bases from V and 2 bases from J; bases unmatched to any gene: 7. CDR3 residues: CASSQEGYGTGQETQYF. CDR3 nucleotide sequence: TGTGCCAGCAGCCAAGAGGGATATGGGACAGGGCAAGAGACCCAGTACTTC.

Written as DNA, the CDR3 is TGTGCCAGCAGGGACAGGGACGGAGGCCAAGAGACCCAGTACTTC. Translation gives CASRDRDGGQETQYF. The chain links TRBV28 to TRBJ2-5; 8 positions match TRBD1. The CDR3 spans 15 residues. The ends lost 6 bases at V and 1 base at J; junction bases unmatched: 7. Per the germline V gene, CDR1 is MDHEN and CDR2 is SYDVKM.

The rearrangement uses TRBV18 and TRBJ1-3; D is unresolved. The germline V gene has CDR1 KGHSH and CDR2 LQKENI. V was trimmed by 3 bases and J by 8 bases, leaving 8 bases between them. CDR3 size: 12 residues. The CDR3: CASSPGGDTIYF. CDR3 bases: TGTGCCAGCTCACCTGGCGGGGACACCATATATTTT.

The chain is built from TRBV12-5 and TRBJ2-3; TRBD2 aligns across 10 bases. Trimming removed 7 bases from V and 0 bases from J; junction bases left unmatched: 13. The CDR3 loop spans 18 amino acids. CDR1 is LGHNT, CDR2 FRNRAP, per germline. The CDR3 protein is CASALSGRAGTSTDTQYF. In nucleotides, the CDR3 is TGTGCTAGTGCCCTGAGCGGGAGGGCCGGAACTAGCACAGATACGCAGTATTTT.

This clone turned up a few times. The CDR3 DNA reads as TGCGCCAGCAGCGCGGGACTAGCGGAAGAGACCCAGTACTTC. Protein sequence: CASSAGLAEETQYF. The chain employs TRBV5-1 and TRBJ2-5, with 11 nucleotides matching TRBD2. Germline CDR1 and CDR2: SGHRS and YFSETQ. CDR3 length: 14 amino acids. V shed 4 bases, J shed 3 bases, and the junction held 2 bases outside the gene matches.

In its sample, this clone was seen once. This chain uses TRBV6-6 with TRBJ2-3; a weak D match, TRBD1 (5 bases). Germline CDR1 MNHNY, CDR2 SVGAGI (reference sequence). The CDR3 consists of 13 residues. Trimming took 7 bases from V and 2 from J, leaving 10 bases between them. In DNA, the CDR3 is TGTGCCAGCATTCGGACATACACAGATACGCAGTATTTT. Translation: CASIRTYTDTQYF.

The chain uses TRBV5-1 and TRBJ1-1, with 7 bases aligning to TRBD1. The CDR3 consists of 15 residues. Per germline, CDR1 SGHRS and CDR2 YFSETQ. Losses at the gene ends were 4 bases for V and 2 bases for J; bases not matched to a gene: 8. The CDR3 reads CASSDTGTVNTEAFF. The DNA for the CDR3 is TGCGCCAGCAGCGACACCGGGACAGTAAACACTGAAGCTTTCTTT. The full variable domain, its missing parts supplied by reference TRBV5-1 and TRBJ1-1, is KAGVTQTPRYLIKTRGQQVTLSCSPISGHRSVSWYQQTPGQGLQFLFEYFSETQRNKGNFPGRFSGRQFSNSRSEMNVSTLELGDSALYLCASSDTGTVNTEAFFGQGTRLTVV.

V usage is TRBV9 and J usage is TRBJ2-2, with D perhaps TRBD1 (6 bases). Looked up from germline, CDR1 is SGDLS and CDR2 is YYNGEE. The CDR3 consists of 13 residues. Trimming took 6 bases from V and 5 from J, leaving 11 bases between them. The CDR3 loop reads CASNRVGTGELFF. CDR3 nucleotides: TGTGCCAGCAACAGGGTTGGGACCGGGGAGCTGTTTTTT.

The chain is built from TRBV4-1 and TRBJ1-4; D uncertain. V was shortened by 4 bases and J by 0 bases, with 12 bases between the two germline ends. This CDR3 is built from 16 residues. Germline CDR1 and CDR2: MGHRA and YSYEKL. The CDR3 region has the DNA TGCGCCAGCAGCCCACAGTTCTCCGCAACTAATGAAAAACTGTTTTTT. Protein: CASSPQFSATNEKLFF.

The count of this clone is one. The chain couples TRBV5-1 to TRBJ2-1, with D perhaps TRBD2 (5 bases). The CDR3 runs 14 residues. Trimming left V 4 bases short and J 6 bases short, with 14 bases between. Germline V gene data show CDR1 as SGHRS and CDR2 as YFSETQ. CDR3 nucleotides: TGCGCCAGCAGCCCCTGGACTTCCGTCAATGAGCAGTTCTTC. This translates into CASSPWTSVNEQFF.

The chain is built from TRBV6-1 and TRBJ2-3, with 7 bases fitting TRBD1. This CDR3 is 15 amino acids long. With 6 bases clipped from V and 7 bases from J, the junction kept 13 bases outside the gene matches. CDR1 and CDR2 from the germline V gene are MNHNS and SASEGT. The chain's CDR3 is CASRGTGADAYTQYF. The CDR3, as DNA: TGTGCCAGCAGAGGAACAGGGGCGGACGCATATACGCAGTATTTT.

This clone was counted a single time. The CDR3 protein is CASRSFRGQETQYF. The CDR3 nucleotides read TGTGCCAGCCGCTCTTTCAGGGGGCAAGAGACCCAGTACTTC. This chain links TRBV11-2 with TRBJ2-5; 7 bases line up with TRBD1. This CDR3 is 14 amino acids long. The trim removed 8 bases at V and 2 bases at J, leaving 8 bases unmatched. Germline-derived CDR1 and CDR2 are SGHAT and FQNNGV.

This chain links TRBV29-1 with TRBJ2-7; tentative D call: TRBD2 (7 bases). Germline values: CDR1 SQVTM, CDR2 ANQGSEA. CDR3 length equals 12 residues. V dropped 6 bases and J dropped 3 bases, with 12 bases sitting between them. The CDR3 nucleotides read TGCAGCGTGGGAGGGGGGATCTACGAGCAGTACTTC. Its translation: CSVGGGIYEQYF.

This clone occurred once. This chain connects TRBV28 to TRBJ2-6, with TRBD1 matching over 8 bases. Germline CDR1 is MDHEN and CDR2 is SYDVKM. This CDR3 contains 17 residues. V gave up 5 bases and J gave up 2 bases; unmatched junction bases: 8. The CDR3 DNA sequence: TGTGCCAGCAGTCTCCGGGACAGGAACCCTGGGGCCAACGTCCTGACTTTC. Amino acids: CASSLRDRNPGANVLTF.

V usage is TRBV7-2 and J usage is TRBJ2-5, with 14 bases fitting TRBD2. V trimming: 4 bases; J trimming: 4 bases; junction bases outside the gene matches: 5. CDR3 size: 16 residues. Germline CDR1 is SGHTA and CDR2 is FQGNSA. CDR3 sequence: CASSWGTSGRGETQYF. The CDR3 DNA reads TGTGCCAGCAGCTGGGGGACTAGCGGGAGAGGAGAGACCCAGTACTTC.

This clone was observed a handful of times. The J gene is TRBJ2-5, the V gene TRBV5-6; 9 nucleotides match TRBD1. The J call may be incorrect, as the DNA end agrees better with TRBJ2-7. The CDR3 loop spans 15 amino acids. Per the germline V gene, CDR1 is SGHDT and CDR2 is YYEEEE. CDR3 region: CASSLGGTGIYEQYF. Written as DNA, the CDR3 is TGTGCCAGCAGCTTGGGCGGGACAGGGATCTACGAGCAGTACTTC.

The V and J genes are TRBV5-6 and TRBJ2-3, with a weak D call TRBD2 (6 bases). Germline-derived CDR1 and CDR2 are SGHDT and YYEEEE. V was pared by 0 bases and J by 2 bases, with 13 bases between. This CDR3 is built from 16 residues. In nucleotides, the CDR3 is TGTGCCAGCAGCTTGGTGGCTAGCGCCCACACAGATACGCAGTATTTT. This gives the protein CASSLVASAHTDTQYF.